What follows are 14 T cell receptor beta chains derived from one specimen sequenced in a study of blood T cell repertoires in COVID-19. TCRdb keeps only in-frame clones here, not all; method: immunoSEQ multiplex PCR. The sample carries over 200,000 clones, about nine tenths recorded once. The material sequenced was peripheral blood. Receptors were obtained from a person aged 18-30 years with COVID-19, enrolled during active disease.

V usage is TRBV27 and J usage is TRBJ1-1, with D tentatively TRBD1 (6 bases). The CDR3 length is 14 residues. The germline gives CDR1 MNHEY, CDR2 SMNVEV (reference sequence). Trimming took off 7 bases at V and 1 base at J, with 13 bases between the two ends. CDR3 in amino acids: CASNYATGNTEAFF. CDR3 nucleotide sequence: TGTGCCAGCAATTATGCGACAGGGAACACTGAAGCTTTCTTT.

The chain is built from TRBV30 and TRBJ1-2; a weak D match, TRBD1 (6 bases). The germline V gene encodes CDR1 GTSNPN and CDR2 SVGIG (reference sequence). V lost 5 bases, J lost 4 bases, and 11 bases lay in between. The CDR3 sequence is 12 residues long. The CDR3 nucleotides are TGTGCCTGGGCACAGGGTCCCTATGGCTACACCTTC. Its translation: CAWAQGPYGYTF.

The chain has TRBV5-8 and TRBJ2-3; perhaps TRBD2 as D (6 bases). The CDR3 contains 18 residues. V was trimmed by 0 bases and J by 0 bases, leaving 17 bases between them. Germline CDR1 SGHTS, CDR2 YDEGEE. This CDR3 reads CASSLEGVAVTSTDTQYF. DNA for the CDR3: TGTGCCAGCAGCTTGGAAGGCGTAGCGGTTACTAGCACAGATACGCAGTATTTT.

This clone has more than one count but fewer than ten. The chain's CDR3 is CASSLTHAGTGKGLPYEQYF. DNA for the CDR3: TGTGCCAGCAGCCTCACTCATGCAGGGACAGGGAAAGGGCTGCCCTACGAGCAGTACTTC. This rearrangement joins TRBV28 to TRBJ2-7, with 9 nucleotides matching TRBD1. This CDR3 spans 20 amino acids. Germline-derived CDR1 and CDR2 are MDHEN and SYDVKM. V trimming: 6 bases; J trimming: 2 bases; junction bases outside the gene matches: 23. Full variable domain (outside the CDR3, taken from reference TRBV28 and TRBJ2-7): DVKVTQSSRYLVKRTGEKVFLECVQDMDHENMFWYRQDPGLGLRLIYFSYDVKMKEKGDIPEGYSVSREKKERFSLILESASTNQTSMYLCASSLTHAGTGKGLPYEQYFGPGTRLTVT.

This chain links TRBV24-1 with TRBJ1-5, with 7 positions matching TRBD1. The germline V gene encodes CDR1 KGHDR and CDR2 SFDVKD. V was pared by 10 bases and J by 6 bases, with 8 bases of the junction left unmatched. The CDR3 is 13 amino acids. The DNA for the CDR3 is TGTGCCACGAGGACAGGCAGGGGTCAGCCCCAGCATTTT. Protein: CATRTGRGQPQHF.

This clone has only one observation. The rearrangement joins TRBV19 to TRBJ1-2, with TRBD1 matching 12 bases. The CDR3 covers 15 residues. Trimming took 7 bases from V and 10 from J; bases not matched to a gene: 13. The germline V gene has CDR1 LNHDA and CDR2 SQIVND (reference sequence). The CDR3 spells CASTEGTGGRRTYTF. CDR3 bases: TGTGCCAGTACCGAAGGGACAGGGGGCAGAAGAACCTACACCTTC. The variable domain in full, with the rest retrieved from reference TRBV19 and TRBJ1-2, is DGGITQSPKYLFRKEGQNVTLSCEQNLNHDAMYWYRQDPGQGLRLIYYSQIVNDFQKGDIAEGYSVSREKKESFPLTVTSAQKNPTAFYLCASTEGTGGRRTYTFGSGTRLTVV.

The gene calls are TRBV4-1 and TRBJ2-1, with D possibly TRBD2 on 8 matching bases. The CDR3 extends over 22 amino acids. Germline V gives CDR1 MGHRA, CDR2 YSYEKL. Deletions cut 0 bases from V and 4 bases from J, with 31 bases between. CDR3 bases: TGCGCCAGCAGCCAAGATCGAATAAGACACCTGGCAGGGGGACTAGGGTACAATGAGCAGTTCTTC. Translating gives CASSQDRIRHLAGGLGYNEQFF.

V usage is TRBV10-1 and J usage is TRBJ1-1, with TRBD1 matching over 7 bases. This CDR3 comprises 15 residues. The trim removed 0 bases at V and 3 bases at J, leaving 4 bases unmatched. Germline lookup yields CDR1 WNHNN and CDR2 SYGVQD (reference sequence). The CDR3 bases are TGCGCCAGCAGTGAGTCGGCACAGGGGCACACTGAAGCTTTCTTT. Translation gives CASSESAQGHTEAFF.

The rearrangement joins TRBV19 to TRBJ1-6; D perhaps matches TRBD1 (5 bases). Trimming pared 11 bases from V and 8 bases from J, leaving 19 bases between. The CDR3 is 14 amino acids. Per germline, CDR1 LNHDA and CDR2 SQIVND (reference sequence). The CDR3 DNA sequence: TGTGCCTCAACTTCGGGGGTTTCCGATTCACCCCTCCACTTT. This gives the protein CASTSGVSDSPLHF.

Concerning this clone itself: This CDR3 is also generated by other DNA sequences in the sample. The V gene is TRBV11-1, the J gene TRBJ2-7, with D perhaps TRBD2 (5 bases). This CDR3 spans 12 amino acids. Trimming removed 5 bases from V and 2 bases from J, with 7 bases in between. Germline CDR1 reads SGHAT; CDR2 reads FQDESV (reference sequence). CDR3 residues: CASSPGTYEQYF. CDR3 nucleotide sequence: TGTGCCAGCAGCCCCGGGACCTACGAGCAGTACTTC.

This chain links TRBV3-1 (or the pseudogene TRBV3-2) with TRBJ1-5; no definite D call. The CDR3 length is 13 residues. Germline V CDR1 and CDR2: LGHDT, YNNKEL (reference sequence). V was clipped by 10 bases and J by 5 bases, with 15 bases between them. CDR3 nucleotide sequence: TGTGCCACCTCCGCTGGGAGGGATCAGCCCCAGCATTTT. Protein: CATSAGRDQPQHF.

The CDR3 coding sequence is TGTGCCAGCACTCGGGAACTTAATGAAAAACTGTTTTTT. It yields the protein CASTRELNEKLFF. The chain is built from TRBV2 and TRBJ1-4, with D uncertain. The CDR3 covers 13 residues. V gave up 7 bases and J gave up 4 bases, with 10 bases separating them. The V gene's germline CDR1 is SNHLY and CDR2 FYNNEI.

The CDR3 protein is CASSSGQGADIQYF. DNA of the CDR3: TGTGCCAGTAGTTCCGGACAGGGGGCGGACATTCAGTACTTC. The genes are TRBV19 and TRBJ2-4, with 11 bases lining up with TRBD1. In germline, CDR1 is LNHDA, CDR2 SQIVND (reference sequence). CDR3 size: 14 residues. The junction had 5 bases not matched to a gene; V was cut back by 5 bases and J by 8 bases.

The genes are TRBV5-1 and TRBJ2-5, with 10 bases that match TRBD2. There are 16 residues in the CDR3. V lost 0 bases to trimming and J lost 1 base; unmatched junction nucleotides: 3. CDR1 and CDR2 (germline): SGHRS, YFSETQ. For the CDR3, the DNA is TGCGCCAGCAGCTTGGGACTAGCGGGTCCCCAAGAGACCCAGTACTTC. As protein: CASSLGLAGPQETQYF.